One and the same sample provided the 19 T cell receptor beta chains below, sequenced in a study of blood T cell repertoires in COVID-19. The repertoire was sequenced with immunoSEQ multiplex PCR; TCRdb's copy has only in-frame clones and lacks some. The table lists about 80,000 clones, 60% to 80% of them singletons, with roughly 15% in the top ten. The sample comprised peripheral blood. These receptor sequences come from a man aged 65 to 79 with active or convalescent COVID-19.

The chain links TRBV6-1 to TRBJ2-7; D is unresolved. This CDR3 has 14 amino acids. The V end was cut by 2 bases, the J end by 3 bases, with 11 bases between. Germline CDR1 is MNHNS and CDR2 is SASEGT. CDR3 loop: CASSESGGSYEQYF. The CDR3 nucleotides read TGTGCCAGCAGTGAATCTGGTGGCAGCTACGAGCAGTACTTC.

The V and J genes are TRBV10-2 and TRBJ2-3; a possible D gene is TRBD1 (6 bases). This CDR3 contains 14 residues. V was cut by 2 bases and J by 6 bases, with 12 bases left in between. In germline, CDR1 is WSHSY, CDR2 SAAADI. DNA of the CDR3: TGCGCCAGCAGTGAGGGGGGCAGATCGGATACGCAGTATTTT. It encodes CASSEGGRSDTQYF.

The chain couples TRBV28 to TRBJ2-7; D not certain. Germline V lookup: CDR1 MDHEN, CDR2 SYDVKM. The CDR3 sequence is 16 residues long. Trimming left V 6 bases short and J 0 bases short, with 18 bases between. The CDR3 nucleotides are TGTGCCAGCAGCCCCCCCCAGGCACCGCACTCCTACGAGCAGTACTTC. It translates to CASSPPQAPHSYEQYF. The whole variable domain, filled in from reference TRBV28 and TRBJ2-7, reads DVKVTQSSRYLVKRTGEKVFLECVQDMDHENMFWYRQDPGLGLRLIYFSYDVKMKEKGDIPEGYSVSREKKERFSLILESASTNQTSMYLCASSPPQAPHSYEQYFGPGTRLTVT.

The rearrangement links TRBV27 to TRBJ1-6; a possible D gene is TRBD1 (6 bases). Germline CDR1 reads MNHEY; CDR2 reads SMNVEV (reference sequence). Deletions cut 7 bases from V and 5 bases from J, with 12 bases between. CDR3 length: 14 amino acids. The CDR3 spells CASKTNRDNSPLHF. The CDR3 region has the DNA TGTGCCAGCAAGACTAACAGGGATAATTCACCCCTCCACTTT.

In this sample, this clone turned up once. The CDR3 nucleotides are TGTGCCTGGGCAGGACAGGGGGACTCACCCCTCCACTTT. Amino acids: CAWAGQGDSPLHF. This rearrangement joins TRBV30 to TRBJ1-6; 10 bases fit TRBD1. Germline V gene lookup returns CDR1 GTSNPN and CDR2 SVGIG (reference sequence). This CDR3 spans 13 amino acids. Unmatched junction bases numbered 5, after V lost 5 bases and J lost 10 bases.

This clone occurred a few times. This chain's CDR3 is CASSVQGESGYTF. CDR3 nucleotide sequence: TGTGCCAGCAGTGTTCAGGGGGAGAGTGGCTACACCTTC. The genes are TRBV2 and TRBJ1-2, with TRBD1 matching 7 bases. V trimming: 4 bases; J trimming: 7 bases; junction bases outside the gene matches: 6. CDR3 size: 13 residues. Germline V gene lookup returns CDR1 SNHLY and CDR2 FYNNEI.

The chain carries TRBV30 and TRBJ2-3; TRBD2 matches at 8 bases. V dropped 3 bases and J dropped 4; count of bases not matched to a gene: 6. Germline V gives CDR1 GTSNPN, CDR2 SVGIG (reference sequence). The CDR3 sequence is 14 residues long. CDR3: CAWRGLVSADTQYF. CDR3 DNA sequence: TGTGCCTGGAGGGGACTAGTCTCAGCAGATACGCAGTATTTT.

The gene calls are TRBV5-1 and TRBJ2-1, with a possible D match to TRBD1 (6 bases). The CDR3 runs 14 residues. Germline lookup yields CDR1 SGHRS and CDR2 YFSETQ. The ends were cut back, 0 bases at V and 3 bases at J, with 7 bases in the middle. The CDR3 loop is CASSLGDNYNEQFF. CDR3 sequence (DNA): TGCGCCAGCAGCTTGGGGGACAACTACAATGAGCAGTTCTTC.

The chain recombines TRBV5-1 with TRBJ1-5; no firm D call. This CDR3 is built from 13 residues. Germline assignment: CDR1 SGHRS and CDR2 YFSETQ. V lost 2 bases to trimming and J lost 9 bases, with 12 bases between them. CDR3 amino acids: CASSLGLEGPQHF. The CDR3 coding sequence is TGCGCCAGCAGCTTAGGACTGGAGGGGCCCCAGCATTTT.

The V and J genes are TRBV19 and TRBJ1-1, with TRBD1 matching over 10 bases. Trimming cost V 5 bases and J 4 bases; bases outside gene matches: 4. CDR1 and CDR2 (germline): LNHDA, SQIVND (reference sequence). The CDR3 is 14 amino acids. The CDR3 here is CASSPGTGATEAFF. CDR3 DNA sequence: TGTGCCAGTAGTCCGGGGACAGGGGCCACTGAAGCTTTCTTT. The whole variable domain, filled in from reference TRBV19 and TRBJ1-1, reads DGGITQSPKYLFRKEGQNVTLSCEQNLNHDAMYWYRQDPGQGLRLIYYSQIVNDFQKGDIAEGYSVSREKKESFPLTVTSAQKNPTAFYLCASSPGTGATEAFFGQGTRLTVV.

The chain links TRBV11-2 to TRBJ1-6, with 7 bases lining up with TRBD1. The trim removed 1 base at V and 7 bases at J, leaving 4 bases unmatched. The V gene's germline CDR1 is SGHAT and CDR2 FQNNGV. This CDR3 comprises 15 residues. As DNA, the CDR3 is TGTGCCAGCAGCTTAGTGACAGGGTGGAATTCACCCCTCCACTTT. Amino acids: CASSLVTGWNSPLHF.

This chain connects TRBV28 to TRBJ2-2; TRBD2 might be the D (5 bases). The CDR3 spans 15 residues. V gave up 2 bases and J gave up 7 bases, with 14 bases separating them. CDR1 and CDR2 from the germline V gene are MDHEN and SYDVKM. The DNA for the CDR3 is TGTGCCAGCAGTTTACGAGGGCGGCCGGACGGGGAGCTGTTTTTT. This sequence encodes CASSLRGRPDGELFF.

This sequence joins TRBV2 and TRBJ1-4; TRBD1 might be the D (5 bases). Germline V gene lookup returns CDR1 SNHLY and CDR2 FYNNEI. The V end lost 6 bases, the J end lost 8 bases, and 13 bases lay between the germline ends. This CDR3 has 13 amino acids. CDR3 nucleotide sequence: TGTGCCAGCAGACAGGACACGCCCGAAAAACTGTTTTTT. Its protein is CASRQDTPEKLFF.

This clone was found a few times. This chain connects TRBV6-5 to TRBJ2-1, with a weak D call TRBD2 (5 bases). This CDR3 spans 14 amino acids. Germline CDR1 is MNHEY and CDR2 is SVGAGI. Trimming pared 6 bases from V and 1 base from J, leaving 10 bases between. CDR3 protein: CASRRTGSYNEQFF. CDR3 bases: TGTGCCAGCAGAAGGACGGGATCCTACAATGAGCAGTTCTTC.

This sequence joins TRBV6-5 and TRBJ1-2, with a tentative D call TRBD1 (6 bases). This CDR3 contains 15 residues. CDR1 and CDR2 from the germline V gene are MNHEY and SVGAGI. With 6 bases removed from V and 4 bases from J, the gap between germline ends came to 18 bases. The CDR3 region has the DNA TGTGCCAGCAGCCAAAACAGGGTTCTAGGCTATGGCTACACCTTC. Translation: CASSQNRVLGYGYTF.

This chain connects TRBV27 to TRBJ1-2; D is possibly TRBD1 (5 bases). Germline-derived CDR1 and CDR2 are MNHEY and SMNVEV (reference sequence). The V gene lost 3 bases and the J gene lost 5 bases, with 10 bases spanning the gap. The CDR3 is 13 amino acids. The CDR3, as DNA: TGTGCCAGCAGTTTGCGAGGGACTTATGGCTACACCTTC. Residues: CASSLRGTYGYTF.

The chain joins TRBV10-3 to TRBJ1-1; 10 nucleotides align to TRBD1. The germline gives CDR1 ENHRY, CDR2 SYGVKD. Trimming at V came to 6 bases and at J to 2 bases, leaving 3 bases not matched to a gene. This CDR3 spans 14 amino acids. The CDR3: CAIRGDRGNTEAFF. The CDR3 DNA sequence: TGTGCCATCAGGGGGGACAGGGGAAACACTGAAGCTTTCTTT.

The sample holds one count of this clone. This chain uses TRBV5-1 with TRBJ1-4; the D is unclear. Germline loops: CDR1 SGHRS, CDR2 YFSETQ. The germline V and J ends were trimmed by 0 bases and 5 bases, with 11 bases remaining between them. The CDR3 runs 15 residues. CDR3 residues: CASSLDGGKNEKLFF. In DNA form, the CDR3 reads TGCGCCAGCAGCTTGGATGGCGGCAAAAATGAAAAACTGTTTTTT.

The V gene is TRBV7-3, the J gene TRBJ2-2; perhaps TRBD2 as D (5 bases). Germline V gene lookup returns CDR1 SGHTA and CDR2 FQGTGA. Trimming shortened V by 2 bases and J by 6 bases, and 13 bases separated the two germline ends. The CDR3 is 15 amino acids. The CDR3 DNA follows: TGTGCCAGCAGCTTAGGCGGGTATGAGGCCGGGGAGCTGTTTTTT. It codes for CASSLGGYEAGELFF.